This TCR beta chain was captured in a study of shared clonotypes between healthy human individuals. Overall study findings and caveats: Non-shared clonotypes showed lower generation probabilities than clonotypes common to all four donors.

Germline CDR1 and CDR2: ENHRY and SYGVKD. V lost 0 bases, J lost 4 bases, and 7 bases lay in between. This CDR3 contains 13 residues. Method: immunoSEQ multiplex PCR; TCRdb's copy keeps in-frame clones and lacks some. The repertoire includes 2 million to 2.5 million clones, 90% to 95% of them detected once, and around 0.4% sits in the top ten. As to this clone: Antigen specificity is unknown.

V usage is TRBV10-3 and J usage is TRBJ2-7; D is unclear. The TCR comes from a man in his late teens or twenties in good health. Some clones in this sample may be carry-over from other donors' samples. Specimen: naive CD4+ T cells from PBMCs. Subset indicated: CD45RA+ positively selected. The CDR3 DNA is TGTGCCATCAGTGAGTCGATGACTTACGAGCAGTACTTC. This gives the protein CAISESMTYEQYF.